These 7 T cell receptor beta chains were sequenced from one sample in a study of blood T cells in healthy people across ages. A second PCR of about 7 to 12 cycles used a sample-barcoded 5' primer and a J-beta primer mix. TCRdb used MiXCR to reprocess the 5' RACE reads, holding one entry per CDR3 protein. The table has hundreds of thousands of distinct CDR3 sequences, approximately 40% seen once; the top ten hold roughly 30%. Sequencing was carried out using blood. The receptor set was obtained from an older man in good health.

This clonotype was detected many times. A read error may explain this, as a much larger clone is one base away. The CDR3 loop reads CASSPPGRAGSNEQFF. In nucleotides, the CDR3 is TGTGCCAGCAGCCCCCCCGGACGAGCGGGAAGCAATGAGCAGTTCTTC. V usage is TRBV7-2 and J usage is TRBJ2-1; 7 bases fit TRBD2. The CDR3 contains 16 residues. Trimming took 5 bases from V and 6 from J; bases not matched to a gene: 13. Germline V gives CDR1 SGHTA, CDR2 FQGNSA.

DNA of the CDR3: TGTGCCAGCAGTTATCCCTCGGGACAGGGAAACCACAATGAGCAGTTCTTC. It codes for CASSYPSGQGNHNEQFF. This chain links TRBV6-2 or TRBV6-3 with TRBJ2-1; TRBD1 agrees at 9 bases. The CDR3 is made up of 17 amino acids. Germline CDR1 reads MNHEY; CDR2 reads SVGEGT. V trimming: 3 bases; J trimming: 5 bases; junction bases outside the gene matches: 11.

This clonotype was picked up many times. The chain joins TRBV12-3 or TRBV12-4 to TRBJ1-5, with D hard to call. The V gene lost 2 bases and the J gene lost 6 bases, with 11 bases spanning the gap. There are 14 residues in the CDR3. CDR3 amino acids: CASSLKAGIQPQHF. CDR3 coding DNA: TGTGCCAGCAGTTTAAAGGCCGGGATTCAGCCCCAGCATTTT.

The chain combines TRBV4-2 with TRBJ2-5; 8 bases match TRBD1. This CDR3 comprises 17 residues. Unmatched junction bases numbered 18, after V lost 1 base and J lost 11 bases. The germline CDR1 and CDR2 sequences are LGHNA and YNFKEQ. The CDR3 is CASSQGEDRALRDEQYF. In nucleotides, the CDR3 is TGTGCCAGCAGCCAAGGCGAGGACAGGGCCCTCAGGGATGAGCAGTACTTC.

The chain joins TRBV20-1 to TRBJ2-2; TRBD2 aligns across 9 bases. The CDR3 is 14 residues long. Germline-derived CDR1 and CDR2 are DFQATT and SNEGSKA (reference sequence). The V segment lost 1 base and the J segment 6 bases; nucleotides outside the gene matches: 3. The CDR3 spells CSARVGLASGELFF. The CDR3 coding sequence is TGCAGTGCTAGAGTGGGACTAGCTTCCGGGGAGCTGTTTTTT.

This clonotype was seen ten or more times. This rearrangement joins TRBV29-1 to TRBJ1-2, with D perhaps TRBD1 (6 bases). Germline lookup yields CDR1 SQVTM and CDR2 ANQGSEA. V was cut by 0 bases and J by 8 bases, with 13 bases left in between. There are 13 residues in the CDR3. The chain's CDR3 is CSVEDAGGRGYTF. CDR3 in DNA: TGCAGCGTTGAAGATGCCGGGGGCAGAGGCTACACCTTC.

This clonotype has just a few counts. In nucleotides, the CDR3 is TGTGCCAGCAGTTTCAAGGCAGACACCTACGAGCAGTACTTC. This translates into CASSFKADTYEQYF. This rearrangement joins TRBV12-3 or TRBV12-4 to TRBJ2-7; D gene unclear. This CDR3 comprises 14 residues. V lost 3 bases and J 2 bases, leaving 11 bases between the germline ends.